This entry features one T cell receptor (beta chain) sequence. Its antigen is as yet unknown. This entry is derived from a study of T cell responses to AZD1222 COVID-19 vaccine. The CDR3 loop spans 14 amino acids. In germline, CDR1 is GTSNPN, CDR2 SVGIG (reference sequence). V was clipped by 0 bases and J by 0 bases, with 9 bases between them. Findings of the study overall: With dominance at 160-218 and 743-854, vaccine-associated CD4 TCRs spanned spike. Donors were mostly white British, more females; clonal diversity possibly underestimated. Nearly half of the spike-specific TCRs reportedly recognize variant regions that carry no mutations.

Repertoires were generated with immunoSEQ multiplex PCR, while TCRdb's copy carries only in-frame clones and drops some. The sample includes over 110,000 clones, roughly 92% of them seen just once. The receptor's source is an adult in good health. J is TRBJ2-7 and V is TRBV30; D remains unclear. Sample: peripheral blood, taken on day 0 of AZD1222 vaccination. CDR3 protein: CAWSVLSLSYEQYF. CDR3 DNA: TGTGCCTGGAGTGTATTGAGCCTCTCCTACGAGCAGTACTTC.